What follows are 17 T cell receptor beta chains derived from one specimen sequenced in a study of blood T cell repertoires in COVID-19. Using immunoSEQ multiplex PCR, the repertoire was profiled, and TCRdb retains in-frame clones only, with some absent. The table has some 200,000 clones, roughly 75% seen once. Source material: peripheral blood. These receptors were collected from a woman in her sixties or seventies with acute or convalescent COVID-19.

The CDR3 DNA is TGTGCCAGCAGCTTAGGACTAGCGTTAGGCGGGGAGCTGTTTTTT. Translation: CASSLGLALGGELFF. V usage is TRBV7-3 and J usage is TRBJ2-2, with TRBD2 matching 9 bases. Germline V gene sequence: CDR1 SGHTA, CDR2 FQGTGA. The trim removed 2 bases at V and 7 bases at J, leaving 5 bases unmatched. The CDR3 consists of 15 residues.

Only a few counts were recorded for this clone. The V call is TRBV7-2, the J call TRBJ2-3; a weak D match, TRBD2 (6 bases). CDR1 is SGHTA and CDR2 is FQGNSA in the germline V gene. This CDR3 has 15 residues. Trimming removed 3 bases at V and 1 base at J, with 11 bases between. CDR3 sequence reads: CASSFPGGGTDTQYF. The CDR3 nucleotides are TGTGCCAGCAGCTTTCCAGGCGGGGGCACAGATACGCAGTATTTT.

The V call is TRBV5-6, the J call TRBJ2-1; TRBD1 agrees at 7 bases. Germline CDR1 is SGHDT and CDR2 is YYEEEE. This CDR3 region has 15 residues. J lost 2 bases, V lost 0 bases, and 2 bases had no gene match. The chain's CDR3 is CASSLGDRAYNEQFF. As DNA, the CDR3 is TGTGCCAGCAGCTTGGGGGACAGAGCCTACAATGAGCAGTTCTTC.

The chain joins TRBV27 to TRBJ2-7; D might be TRBD1 (5 bases). The V gene lost 5 bases and the J gene lost 3 bases, with 14 bases spanning the gap. There are 14 residues in the CDR3. Germline V gives CDR1 MNHEY, CDR2 SMNVEV (reference sequence). CDR3 in amino acids: CASSLRVVGYEQYF. The DNA for the CDR3 is TGTGCCAGCAGTCTCAGGGTGGTAGGCTACGAGCAGTACTTC.

The CDR3 sequence is CASRGDSPNSPLHF. As DNA, the CDR3 is TGTGCCAGCAGGGGGGACAGCCCTAATTCACCCCTCCACTTT. J is TRBJ1-6 and V is TRBV9, with TRBD1 matching over 7 bases. The CDR3 length is 14 residues. Trimming at V came to 5 bases and at J to 6 bases, leaving 5 bases not matched to a gene. The germline V gene encodes CDR1 SGDLS and CDR2 YYNGEE.

The V gene is TRBV13, the J gene TRBJ2-7, with unresolved D. The CDR3 length is 13 residues. V gave up 5 bases and J gave up 2 bases, with 10 bases separating them. Germline values: CDR1 PRHDT, CDR2 FYEKMQ (reference sequence). The CDR3 reads CASSIETAYEQYF. CDR3 DNA sequence: TGTGCCAGCAGCATTGAAACAGCCTACGAGCAGTACTTC.

The chain joins TRBV19 to TRBJ1-3; 9 bases are a match to TRBD1. CDR1 LNHDA and CDR2 SQIVND come from the germline V gene (reference sequence). The CDR3 consists of 14 residues. Trimming at V came to 8 bases and at J to 1 base, leaving 3 bases not matched to a gene. The CDR3 region has the DNA TGTGCCAGTTGGGACAGGGCGTCTGGAAACACCATATATTTT. This encodes CASWDRASGNTIYF. The full variable domain, with the rest looked up from reference TRBV19 and TRBJ1-3, is DGGITQSPKYLFRKEGQNVTLSCEQNLNHDAMYWYRQDPGQGLRLIYYSQIVNDFQKGDIAEGYSVSREKKESFPLTVTSAQKNPTAFYLCASWDRASGNTIYFGEGSWLTVV.

This chain connects TRBV10-3 to TRBJ2-5; 7 bases align to TRBD1. Germline V gene sequence: CDR1 ENHRY, CDR2 SYGVKD. J was trimmed by 2 bases and V by 6 bases; bases with no gene match: 3. The CDR3 loop spans 13 amino acids. The CDR3 spells CAISEQGQETQYF. The DNA of the CDR3 is TGTGCCATCAGCGAACAGGGGCAAGAGACCCAGTACTTC.

This clone came up once. The chain employs TRBV18 and TRBJ1-1; 7 bases are shared with TRBD1. The CDR3 extends over 13 amino acids. The trim removed 3 bases at V and 10 bases at J, leaving 8 bases unmatched. Germline CDR1 and CDR2: KGHSH and LQKENI. The CDR3 sequence is CASSPTATGPAFF. The CDR3 DNA reads as TGTGCCAGCTCACCCACCGCGACAGGGCCAGCTTTCTTT.

The CDR3 sequence is CASSLGQLQSTDTQYF. The CDR3 DNA reads as TGTGCCAGCAGTTTAGGACAGCTCCAGAGCACAGATACGCAGTATTTT. The chain carries TRBV2 and TRBJ2-3; D might be TRBD1 (6 bases). This CDR3 spans 16 amino acids. The germline gives CDR1 SNHLY, CDR2 FYNNEI. V lost 5 bases and J 0 bases, leaving 15 bases between the germline ends.

The DNA for the CDR3 is TGTGCCAGCAGTGTGGGGACAGGGGGTAATTCACCCCTCCACTTT. This encodes CASSVGTGGNSPLHF. This chain links TRBV2 with TRBJ1-6, with 11 positions matching TRBD1. Losses at the gene ends were 4 bases for V and 6 bases for J; bases not matched to a gene: 2. This CDR3 is built from 15 residues. Per germline, CDR1 SNHLY and CDR2 FYNNEI.

The CDR3, as DNA: TGTGCTAGTGGTTTCGAGCGCCCCACAGATACGCAGTATTTT. It yields the protein CASGFERPTDTQYF. The chain uses TRBV12-5 and TRBJ2-3; D gene uncertain. V was pared by 3 bases and J by 2 bases, with 9 bases between. Germline CDR1 is LGHNT and CDR2 is FRNRAP. The CDR3 length is 14 residues.

The rearrangement joins TRBV29-1 to TRBJ2-2, with D possibly matching TRBD2 (6 bases). CDR3 length: 12 residues. The germline gives CDR1 SQVTM, CDR2 ANQGSEA. V was clipped by 6 bases and J by 4 bases, with 9 bases between them. This chain's CDR3 is CSVGLTTGELFF. The CDR3 region has the DNA TGCAGCGTGGGACTTACCACCGGGGAGCTGTTTTTT.

The chain links TRBV19 to TRBJ2-3; 9 positions agree with TRBD1. CDR1 and CDR2 (germline): LNHDA, SQIVND (reference sequence). The CDR3 contains 14 residues. Trimming cost V 5 bases and J 7 bases; bases outside gene matches: 7. CDR3 DNA: TGTGCCAGTAGTCCAGGGACAGGGTGGAATACGCAGTATTTT. Translating it yields CASSPGTGWNTQYF.

J is TRBJ2-4 and V is TRBV11-2, with 10 bases matching TRBD1. This CDR3 is built from 16 residues. The germline V gene encodes CDR1 SGHAT and CDR2 FQNNGV. Unmatched junction bases numbered 8, after V lost 4 bases and J lost 5 bases. DNA for the CDR3: TGTGCCAGCAGCTCTGGGACAGGGGTGGGTCAAAACATTCAGTACTTC. Translating gives CASSSGTGVGQNIQYF.

The genes are TRBV18 and TRBJ2-3; TRBD2 agrees at 12 bases. The CDR3 has 16 residues. Germline CDR1 is KGHSH and CDR2 is LQKENI. With 3 bases clipped from V and 3 bases from J, the junction kept 4 bases outside the gene matches. The CDR3 DNA reads as TGTGCCAGCTCACCGCCCGGACTAGCGGGAACAGATACGCAGTATTTT. Translating gives CASSPPGLAGTDTQYF.

The CDR3 DNA follows: TGTGCCAGCAGTAAAAATTATCCGGGAGGCGGGCGTGGCTACACCTTC. Its protein product is CASSKNYPGGGRGYTF. V usage is TRBV25-1 and J usage is TRBJ1-2, with D unclear. Germline loops: CDR1 MGHDK, CDR2 SYGVNS. The length of the CDR3 is 16 residues. Trimming took 5 bases from V and 7 from J, leaving 23 bases between them.